This note documents a single T cell receptor beta chain sequence. Between the trimmed V and J ends, which lost 3 bases and 2 bases, there was a span of 9 bases. The V gene's germline CDR1 is SGHAT and CDR2 FQNNGV. This CDR3 comprises 14 residues. This entry comes from a study of cytotoxic CD8 clonotypes in ibrutinib-treated CLL. Study context: Mean per-sample yields comprised roughly 260,000 productive templates and tens of thousands of productive rearrangements.

Here immunoSEQ multiplex PCR was the method, and the copy in TCRdb shows in-frame clones only, minus some. Altogether around 310,000 clones are present, about 77% being singletons, with the ten largest covering over 5%. J is TRBJ2-3 and V is TRBV11-2, with a tentative D call TRBD1 (5 bases). The sequence was obtained from a human donor with chronic lymphocytic leukemia. This specimen was PBMCs, taken before ibrutinib treatment. CDR3 sequence: CASSFDRYTDTQYF. The DNA of the CDR3 is TGTGCCAGCAGCTTCGACAGATACACAGATACGCAGTATTTT.